The following is a TCR beta chain sequence with its context. Its antigen is still unknown. Germline CDR1 and CDR2: LGHNA and YSLEER. This CDR3 comprises 13 residues. Trimming cost V 0 bases and J 8 bases, with 8 bases left between them. These data belong to a study of cytomegalovirus exposure and HLA in healthy donors. PCR involved 60 Vbeta and 13 Jbeta primers. Repertoires were generated with immunoSEQ multiplex PCR, while TCRdb's copy carries only in-frame clones and drops some. Of roughly 130,000 clones in the sample, around 81% were seen once. Whole-study results and caveats: Presence/absence analyses assumed roughly uniform sequencing depth across donors. Association with HLA alleles at 0.05 false discovery rate was found for 15,000 to 20,000 TCR beta sequences in a later analysis. About 87% or about 30% of the time was how often most TCR beta V segments were productive, according to an earlier analysis.

Unrecorded immune exposures were likely, despite nominal health at sampling. This receptor was taken from a young man in good health and CMV-seronegative. This chain joins TRBV4-3 and TRBJ1-3; D gene unclear. The sequenced sample was PBMCs. The CDR3 DNA sequence: TGCGCCAGCAGCCAAGATCAGCGGGACACCATATATTTT. It yields the protein CASSQDQRDTIYF.